This T cell receptor (beta chain) was obtained from a study of T cells in Graves' hyperthyroidism and ophthalmopathy. Study-wide points: Expanded thyroid clonotypes (above 0.001) were mostly also found in blood.

Amplified TCR beta CDR3 regions derived from RNA transcripts. First-round RT-PCR targeting the TCR CDR3 was performed with the HTBI primer set. TCRdb reprocessed the multiplex PCR reads with MiXCR, giving one entry per CDR3 protein. The sample holds around 660,000 distinct CDR3 sequences, 45% seen once. This clonotype was seen once. The antigen is undetermined. CDR3 length: 11 amino acids. Between the trimmed V and J ends, which lost 6 bases and 5 bases, there was a span of 11 bases. CDR1 and CDR2 from the germline V gene are DFQATT and SNEGSKA (reference sequence). This receptor was identified in an adult man with Graves' disease, either hyperthyroidism or ophthalmopathy (not recorded which). Sequenced sample: peripheral blood or thyroid tissue (not recorded which). This rearrangement joins TRBV20-1 to TRBJ2-7; either TRBD1 or TRBD2 may supply D (5 bases each). CDR3 nucleotides: TGCAGTGCCATCCGGGACGACGAGCAGTACTTC. This sequence encodes CSAIRDDEQYF.